The 29 T cell receptor beta chains in this list originate from one sample, sequenced in a study of neoadjuvant anti-PD-1 for oral cavity cancer (dated by TCRdb to the early 2020s). The time point label on this specimen signifies: after neoadjuvant nivolumab, at surgical resection. Library preparation used the immunoSEQ multiplex PCR assay. TCRdb took over this immuneACCESS table, retaining in-frame rearrangements with V and J assigned. Such tables are incomplete; in checked studies, under half of the missing clones stem from an unresolved V gene, and the remainder is unexplained. This sample holds about 68,000 clones; around 83% were observed only once. Approximately 3% of the sample belongs to the ten largest clones. Sequencing was performed on PBMCs, taken after nivolumab (anti-PD-1) treatment. The source of these receptors is a person aged 40 to 85 with oral cavity squamous cell carcinoma.

The chain employs TRBV20-1 and TRBJ2-1; 7 nucleotides agree with TRBD2. Germline CDR1 is DFQATT and CDR2 is SNEGSKA (reference sequence). The CDR3 is made up of 11 amino acids. Germline trimming cut 6 bases from V and 9 bases from J; bases unmatched to any gene: 5. CDR3 nucleotide sequence: TGCAGTGCCGAGGGAGGGGTTGAGCAGTTCTTC. Protein product: CSAEGGVEQFF.

This clone was detected a few times. The chain combines TRBV7-9 with TRBJ2-7; 7 bases are a match to TRBD2. This CDR3 is built from 14 residues. The germline V gene encodes CDR1 SEHNR and CDR2 FQNEAQ (reference sequence). The V and J ends lost 5 bases and 1 base, in that order; junction bases with no gene match: 5. The CDR3 sequence is CASSDRDYSYEQYF. DNA for the CDR3: TGTGCCAGCAGCGACCGGGACTATTCCTACGAGCAGTACTTC.

This clone appeared once. The V call is TRBV5-1, the J call TRBJ2-3; 14 nucleotides align to TRBD2. Germline V CDR1 and CDR2: SGHRS, YFSETQ. The CDR3 has 17 residues. Trimming at V came to 4 bases and at J to 3 bases, leaving 7 bases not matched to a gene. The CDR3 bases are TGCGCCAGCAGCCCCGGACTAGCGGGAGGCGTTACAGATACGCAGTATTTT. Amino acids: CASSPGLAGGVTDTQYF.

This chain joins TRBV5-1 and TRBJ2-3, with 8 bases identical to TRBD1. Germline V gene data show CDR1 as SGHRS and CDR2 as YFSETQ. This CDR3 contains 13 residues. The J segment lost 2 bases and the V segment lost 5 bases, leaving 1 base of the junction unmatched. DNA for the CDR3: TGCGCCAGCAGGGGACAGGCCACAGATACGCAGTATTTT. Protein: CASRGQATDTQYF. Using reference TRBV5-1 and TRBJ2-3 for the parts outside the CDR3, the full variable domain is KAGVTQTPRYLIKTRGQQVTLSCSPISGHRSVSWYQQTPGQGLQFLFEYFSETQRNKGNFPGRFSGRQFSNSRSEMNVSTLELGDSALYLCASRGQATDTQYFGPGTRLTVL.

About this clone: This likely comes from a read error, as the CDR3 has no conserved phenylalanine or tryptophan at its end. It is unclear where the CDR3 begins or ends on the DNA, so no DNA is shown, and the CDR3 is as TCRdb lists it. This chain links TRBV6-1 with TRBJ2-7; TRBD2 reflects the table's D call only, with no check against the DNA. Germline CDR1 and CDR2: MNHNS and SASEGT. The CDR3 totals 9 residues, both ends included. The CDR3 is CAGERGGPP.

V gene TRBV10-2 combines with J gene TRBJ1-1; D gene ambiguous. Germline V gives CDR1 WSHSY, CDR2 SAAADI. The CDR3 contains 13 residues. V lost 4 bases to trimming and J lost 4 bases, with 10 bases between them. CDR3 sequence: CASSGQTITEAFF. The CDR3 DNA reads as TGCGCCAGCAGTGGGCAGACAATCACTGAAGCTTTCTTT.

Here the CDR3 DNA reads TGTGCCAGCAGCCGGAGACAGGGCTCTGGAAACACCATATATTTT. Protein product: CASSRRQGSGNTIYF. The chain joins TRBV27 to TRBJ1-3, with 7 positions matching TRBD1. The V gene's germline CDR1 is MNHEY and CDR2 SMNVEV (reference sequence). The length of the CDR3 is 15 residues. Germline trimming cut 6 bases from V and 0 bases from J; bases unmatched to any gene: 5.

V and J are TRBV6-1 and TRBJ2-4; D is undetermined. CDR1 is MNHNS, CDR2 SASEGT, per germline. The length of the CDR3 is 13 residues. The V end lost 8 bases, the J end lost 2 bases, and 10 bases lay between the germline ends. The CDR3 DNA reads TGTGCCAGCCATCAGGTCCCCAAAAACATTCAGTACTTC. It translates to CASHQVPKNIQYF.

The chain couples TRBV6-6 to TRBJ1-2, with 8 bases lining up with TRBD1. This CDR3 is built from 15 residues. The germline V gene has CDR1 MNHNY and CDR2 SVGAGI (reference sequence). Unmatched junction bases numbered 11, after V lost 7 bases and J lost 4 bases. The CDR3 spells CASTTGRGQGYGYTF. For the CDR3, the DNA is TGTGCCAGCACCACAGGCAGGGGGCAAGGCTATGGCTACACCTTC.

This chain connects TRBV14 to TRBJ2-2, with D maybe TRBD1 (6 bases). Germline V gives CDR1 SGHDN, CDR2 FVKESK. V was trimmed by 3 bases and J by 4 bases, leaving 9 bases between them. CDR3 length equals 14 residues. As DNA, the CDR3 is TGTGCCAGCAGCCAGGGACAATTCACCGGGGAGCTGTTTTTT. Its protein is CASSQGQFTGELFF.

This clone has only a few counts. The chain carries TRBV19 and TRBJ2-3, with TRBD1 matching 9 bases. Germline trimming cut 5 bases from V and 6 bases from J; bases unmatched to any gene: 9. Per germline, CDR1 LNHDA and CDR2 SQIVND (reference sequence). The CDR3 length is 15 residues. The CDR3 sequence is CASSGRTGDTDTQYF. Written as DNA, the CDR3 is TGTGCCAGTAGTGGGCGGACAGGGGACACGGATACGCAGTATTTT.

This chain connects TRBV30 to TRBJ2-7, with 8 nucleotides matching TRBD1. CDR1 GTSNPN and CDR2 SVGIG come from the germline V gene (reference sequence). Trimming took 3 bases from V and 0 from J; bases not matched to a gene: 7. The CDR3 length is 15 residues. CDR3 coding DNA: TGTGCCTGGAGCTTACAGGGGGTAAGCTCCTACGAGCAGTACTTC. Translation: CAWSLQGVSSYEQYF.

V is TRBV5-1 and J is TRBJ2-7; D gene unclear. Germline CDR1 is SGHRS and CDR2 is YFSETQ. CDR3 length: 12 amino acids. The V end lost 5 bases, the J end lost 3 bases, and 9 bases lay between the germline ends. The CDR3 region has the DNA TGCGCCAGCAGACGGACCGACTACGAGCAGTACTTC. It translates to CASRRTDYEQYF.

This chain uses TRBV19 with TRBJ2-7; 9 nucleotides line up with TRBD1. Germline CDR1 is LNHDA and CDR2 is SQIVND (reference sequence). After removal of 5 bases from V and 0 bases from J, the junction contained 2 bases not matched to a gene. The CDR3 contains 14 residues. The CDR3 bases are TGTGCCAGTAGTGTGGGACAGGGCTCCTACGAGCAGTACTTC. Translation gives CASSVGQGSYEQYF.

This clone was observed a few times. This chain uses TRBV6-5 with TRBJ2-7; D is ambiguous. Trimming shortened V by 4 bases and J by 2 bases, and 9 bases separated the two germline ends. CDR3 size: 13 residues. Looked up from germline, CDR1 is MNHEY and CDR2 is SVGAGI. CDR3 amino acids: CASSSTRPYEQYF. The CDR3 DNA follows: TGTGCCAGCAGTTCAACGAGACCCTACGAGCAGTACTTC.

The chain has TRBV9 and TRBJ2-3, with 9 bases fitting TRBD2. Germline CDR1 reads SGDLS; CDR2 reads YYNGEE. Losses at the gene ends were 0 bases for V and 4 bases for J; bases not matched to a gene: 6. The CDR3 length is 16 residues. The CDR3 here is CASSVAGLAYPDTQYF. Written as DNA, the CDR3 is TGTGCCAGCAGCGTAGCGGGACTAGCTTACCCAGATACGCAGTATTTT.

This chain links TRBV28 with TRBJ2-7, with unresolved D. Germline V gene data show CDR1 as MDHEN and CDR2 as SYDVKM. The CDR3 sequence is 15 residues long. V gave up 7 bases and J gave up 6 bases, with 22 bases separating them. The CDR3 sequence is CASNAPVAVNSEQYF. The CDR3 coding sequence is TGTGCCAGCAACGCCCCTGTAGCTGTTAACTCCGAGCAGTACTTC.

CDR3 bases: TGTGCCAGCAGTAAGAGACAGAGCACAGATACGCAGTATTTT. It yields the protein CASSKRQSTDTQYF. This chain uses TRBV27 with TRBJ2-3, with a possible D match to TRBD1 (5 bases). The CDR3 sequence is 14 residues long. V was clipped by 5 bases and J by 0 bases, with 9 bases between them. Germline CDR1 is MNHEY and CDR2 is SMNVEV (reference sequence).

The chain combines TRBV19 with TRBJ2-1; TRBD2 agrees at 14 bases. The CDR3 runs 18 residues. Looked up from germline, CDR1 is LNHDA and CDR2 is SQIVND (reference sequence). The J segment lost 13 bases and the V segment lost 6 bases, leaving 20 bases of the junction unmatched. The CDR3 region is CASSPSNSGTSGRGGQFF. CDR3 in DNA: TGTGCCAGTAGCCCCTCCAACTCCGGGACTAGCGGGAGAGGGGGCCAGTTCTTC.

This clone was detected once. The chain recombines TRBV2 with TRBJ1-5; D is possibly TRBD1 (5 bases). V gave up 4 bases and J gave up 6 bases, with 16 bases separating them. The CDR3 runs 15 residues. Germline loops: CDR1 SNHLY, CDR2 FYNNEI. CDR3 in DNA: TGTGCCAGCAGTGCCGTAGGGGCACTAGGTCAGCCCCAGCATTTT. It translates to CASSAVGALGQPQHF. Based on the CDR3 plus reference TRBV2 and TRBJ1-5, the full variable domain is EPEVTQTPSHQVTQMGQEVILRCVPISNHLYFYWYRQILGQKVEFLVSFYNNEISEKSEIFDDQFSVERPDGSNFTLKIRSTKLEDSAMYFCASSAVGALGQPQHFGDGTRLSIL.

The chain couples TRBV6-6 to TRBJ2-2; D not resolved. Germline V gives CDR1 MNHNY, CDR2 SVGAGI (reference sequence). The CDR3 contains 15 residues. The ends were cut back, 5 bases at V and 5 bases at J, with 15 bases in the middle. CDR3 coding DNA: TGTGCCAGCAGTAACCGGGCCCTGGGAACCGGGGAGCTGTTTTTT. Amino acids: CASSNRALGTGELFF.

This clone was observed a single time. V and J are TRBV7-8 and TRBJ2-2, with 7 bases matching TRBD1. Germline V gene sequence: CDR1 SGHVS, CDR2 FQNEAQ. The CDR3 loop spans 17 amino acids. Trimming took 5 bases from V and 0 from J; bases not matched to a gene: 9. DNA of the CDR3: TGTGCCAGCAGCCCTTACACAGGGGCTACGAACACCGGGGAGCTGTTTTTT. Its translation is CASSPYTGATNTGELFF.

V and J are TRBV5-1 and TRBJ2-3; D tentatively fits TRBD1 or TRBD2 (5 bases each). The germline CDR1 and CDR2 sequences are SGHRS and YFSETQ. CDR3 length: 16 amino acids. V was cut by 3 bases and J by 1 base, with 15 bases left in between. The CDR3 sequence is CASSSPGPDGTDTQYF. The CDR3 DNA reads TGCGCCAGCAGCTCCCCGGGACCGGATGGCACAGATACGCAGTATTTT.

The chain uses TRBV19 and TRBJ2-5, with TRBD2 matching 7 bases. Germline values: CDR1 LNHDA, CDR2 SQIVND (reference sequence). Trimming cost V 3 bases and J 5 bases; bases outside gene matches: 6. CDR3 size: 14 residues. Here the CDR3 DNA reads TGTGCCAGTAGTATTGGGAGCGGGGCGGAGACCCAGTACTTC. This encodes CASSIGSGAETQYF. Based on the CDR3 plus reference TRBV19 and TRBJ2-5, the full variable domain is DGGITQSPKYLFRKEGQNVTLSCEQNLNHDAMYWYRQDPGQGLRLIYYSQIVNDFQKGDIAEGYSVSREKKESFPLTVTSAQKNPTAFYLCASSIGSGAETQYFGPGTRLLVL.

The chain has TRBV29-1 and TRBJ2-7; D is possibly TRBD1 (6 bases). The V end was cut by 7 bases, the J end by 3 bases, with 16 bases between. Per the germline V gene, CDR1 is SQVTM and CDR2 is ANQGSEA. The CDR3 runs 13 residues. CDR3 coding DNA: TGCAGCGCCCTAGACAGGAGGTTCTACGAGCAGTACTTC. This encodes CSALDRRFYEQYF.

The genes are TRBV6-1 and TRBJ2-2; D call uncertain. Trimming removed 6 bases at V and 2 bases at J, with 7 bases between. The CDR3 runs to 13 residues. Germline CDR1 is MNHNS and CDR2 is SASEGT. The CDR3 loop reads CASRIRNTGELFF. The CDR3 DNA is TGTGCCAGCAGGATACGAAACACCGGGGAGCTGTTTTTT.

For this clone: Additional DNA sequences in this sample encode the identical CDR3. This chain joins TRBV5-6 and TRBJ2-7; D might be TRBD2 (6 bases). The germline gives CDR1 SGHDT, CDR2 YYEEEE. The CDR3 has 12 residues. With 3 bases removed from V and 6 bases from J, the gap between germline ends came to 10 bases. CDR3 region: CASSWGLGEQYF. The CDR3 DNA is TGTGCCAGCAGCTGGGGACTCGGCGAGCAGTACTTC.

J is TRBJ2-2 and V is TRBV10-3, with 10 bases identical to TRBD1. The CDR3 length is 17 residues. Trimming removed 5 bases from V and 2 bases from J; junction bases left unmatched: 8. Per the germline V gene, CDR1 is ENHRY and CDR2 is SYGVKD. CDR3 nucleotide sequence: TGTGCCATCAGTTCACAGGGACAGGGGACCAACACCGGGGAGCTGTTTTTT. It translates to CAISSQGQGTNTGELFF.

The rearrangement uses TRBV20-1 and TRBJ1-1; D remains unclear. Looked up from germline, CDR1 is DFQATT and CDR2 is SNEGSKA (reference sequence). Trimming removed 5 bases from V and 0 bases from J, with 1 base in between. The CDR3 contains 10 residues. The CDR3 DNA follows: TGCAGTGCTGTGAACACTGAAGCTTTCTTT. Encoded protein: CSAVNTEAFF.